The source of this TCR beta chain is a study of T cell repertoires in cytomegalovirus infection. Study as a whole: Carrying CMV and the relevant HLA type showed in public TCR beta signatures.

This clonotype was seen at least ten times. The CDR3 has 12 amino acids. Trimming removed 10 bases from V and 0 bases from J, with 7 bases in between. The V gene's germline CDR1 is SGHAT and CDR2 FQNNGV. A single record per CDR3 protein comes from TCRdb applying MiXCR to the reads. The sample shows about 490,000 distinct CDR3 sequences, approximately 15% of them seen only once. The chain couples TRBV11-2 to TRBJ1-3, with D unclear. The sample was CD8+ T cells from PBMCs. This TCR was recovered from a human donor in good health (CMV status not recorded). Some clones in this sample may be carry-over from other donors' samples. The CDR3 region is CAILRSGNTIYF. CDR3 coding DNA: TGTGCCATCTTACGCTCTGGAAACACCATATATTTT.